One sample yielded the 7 T cell receptor beta chains listed below, sequenced in a study of shared clonotypes between healthy human individuals. Produced via immunoSEQ multiplex PCR; TCRdb's table is partial and in-frame only. This sample carries about 500,000 clones, around 77% of them seen once, and the ten largest clones take more than 10%. Sample: PBMCs. Every receptor here comes from a woman aged 40 to 49 in good health. Some clones in this sample may be carry-over from other donors' samples.

This clone was seen only a few times. This chain uses TRBV10-3 with TRBJ1-5; possibly TRBD1 for D (6 bases). CDR1 ENHRY and CDR2 SYGVKD come from the germline V gene. V lost 8 bases and J lost 0, with 8 bases in between. The CDR3 covers 13 residues. CDR3 region: CAISDSSNQPQHF. CDR3 nucleotides: TGTGCCATCTCGGACAGTAGCAATCAGCCCCAGCATTTT.

In its sample, this clone was seen a few times. In nucleotides, the CDR3 is TGTGCCAGCACTCAAGGGCTAGGACCCCAGCATTTT. It yields the protein CASTQGLGPQHF. The genes are TRBV6-6 and TRBJ1-5, with D unclear. CDR1 is MNHNY, CDR2 SVGAGI, per germline (reference sequence). Trimming took 7 bases from V and 10 from J, leaving 14 bases between them. The CDR3 spans 12 residues.

This clone has just one count. The chain links TRBV28 to TRBJ1-2, with 7 bases lining up with TRBD1. Germline assignment: CDR1 MDHEN and CDR2 SYDVKM. The CDR3 has 15 residues. With 5 bases clipped from V and 4 bases from J, the junction kept 10 bases outside the gene matches. CDR3 protein: CASSPYRGRVYGYTF. The CDR3 DNA sequence: TGTGCCAGCAGTCCGTACAGGGGCCGCGTCTATGGCTACACCTTC.

The chain employs TRBV5-4 and TRBJ1-2; D possibly corresponds to TRBD1 (6 bases). CDR3 length: 15 residues. The V end lost 1 base, the J end lost 5 bases, and 15 bases lay between the germline ends. In germline, CDR1 is SGHNT, CDR2 YYREEE (reference sequence). CDR3 in DNA: TGTGCCAGCAGCTTGCCCCGGGGGGCTTATTATGGCTACACCTTC. It is translated as CASSLPRGAYYGYTF.

CDR3 residues: CASSLASGRAYEQYF. The DNA of the CDR3 is TGTGCCAGCAGCTTAGCCAGCGGGAGAGCCTACGAGCAGTACTTC. The chain employs TRBV11-2 and TRBJ2-7; 8 nucleotides match TRBD2. In germline, CDR1 is SGHAT, CDR2 FQNNGV. V lost 1 base and J lost 2; bases outside the gene matches: 4. This CDR3 comprises 15 residues.

The V call is TRBV4-2, the J call TRBJ2-1, with 8 bases fitting TRBD2. The CDR3 runs 16 residues. Unmatched junction bases numbered 14, after V lost 4 bases and J lost 9 bases. Germline CDR1 LGHNA, CDR2 YNFKEQ. The CDR3 sequence is CASSPPRLAGFGEQFF. CDR3 nucleotides: TGTGCCAGCAGCCCCCCCAGGCTAGCGGGTTTCGGTGAGCAGTTCTTC.

The chain combines TRBV28 with TRBJ2-7; no definite D call. Germline CDR1 and CDR2: MDHEN and SYDVKM. This CDR3 has 13 amino acids. V gave up 4 bases and J gave up 6 bases, with 13 bases separating them. CDR3: CASSSPGSREQYF. The DNA of the CDR3 is TGTGCCAGCAGTTCCCCGGGCTCCCGCGAGCAGTACTTC.